Below are 13 T cell receptor beta chains sequenced from a single sample in a study of blood T cell repertoires in COVID-19 (dated by TCRdb to 2020 to 2022). Receptor libraries were prepared by the immunoSEQ multiplex PCR assay. This immuneACCESS table, as held by TCRdb, lists in-frame sequences with V and J called but not all clones. Of the missing ones, under half trace to an unresolved V gene in checked studies; the others have no known cause. Within this sample are fewer than 40,000 clones, with 88% of them counted one time only. The biggest ten clones account for about 25% of the sample. The specimen sequenced was peripheral blood. The receptors stem from a woman of 80 years or more with active or convalescent COVID-19.

The chain couples TRBV15 to TRBJ2-6; TRBD1 matches 9 bases. With 1 base clipped from V and 0 bases from J, the junction kept 7 bases outside the gene matches. The CDR3 covers 19 residues. In germline, CDR1 is LNHNV, CDR2 YYDKDF (reference sequence). Written as DNA, the CDR3 is TGTGCCACCAGCAGAGGTCCCGGGACAGGGCCCTCTGGGGCCAACGTCCTGACTTTC. Residues: CATSRGPGTGPSGANVLTF.

The CDR3 DNA follows: TGTGCCAGCAGTCAAGGCTGGTCGCACGCATCGGGAGACGAGCAGTACTTC. Translated: CASSQGWSHASGDEQYF. The chain combines TRBV6-2 or TRBV6-3 with TRBJ2-7; tentative D call: TRBD2 (6 bases). This CDR3 has 17 amino acids. Germline CDR1 and CDR2: MNHEY and SVGEGT. V lost 5 bases to trimming and J lost 5 bases, with 25 bases between them.

The gene calls are TRBV3-1 (or the pseudogene TRBV3-2) and TRBJ1-3; no definite D call. With 0 bases removed from V and 4 bases from J, the gap between germline ends came to 13 bases. The length of the CDR3 is 16 residues. The germline CDR1 and CDR2 sequences are LGHDT and YNNKEL (reference sequence). CDR3 bases: TGTGCCAGCAGCCAAGAAGCCGTGGGCCTAGGAAACACCATATATTTT. Translating gives CASSQEAVGLGNTIYF.

This rearrangement joins TRBV5-4 to TRBJ1-1, with TRBD1 matching 8 bases. Germline CDR1 reads SGHNT; CDR2 reads YYREEE (reference sequence). This CDR3 is 16 amino acids long. V was clipped by 1 base and J by 3 bases; unmatched bases: 8. The chain's CDR3 is CASSLLQGAQDTEAFF. In DNA form, the CDR3 reads TGTGCCAGCAGCTTGTTGCAGGGGGCTCAGGACACTGAAGCTTTCTTT.

This clone occurred once. The chain combines TRBV15 with TRBJ1-6; D call uncertain. The V end was cut by 5 bases, the J end by 13 bases, with 9 bases between. From germline, CDR1 is LNHNV and CDR2 YYDKDF (reference sequence). This CDR3 comprises 11 residues. The CDR3 DNA follows: TGTGCCACCAGCCCGGAGGCGCCCCTCCACTTT. Residues: CATSPEAPLHF.

The rearrangement uses TRBV9 and TRBJ2-3, with 9 bases aligning to TRBD2. V lost 0 bases, J lost 0 bases, and 8 bases stayed unmatched. This CDR3 contains 18 residues. Germline V CDR1 and CDR2: SGDLS, YYNGEE. The CDR3 region is CASSVGGAAGGSTDTQYF. The CDR3 DNA follows: TGTGCCAGCAGCGTAGGTGGGGCTGCGGGGGGGAGCACAGATACGCAGTATTTT.

This clone is medium-sized within its sample. The DNA of the CDR3 is TGCGCCAGCAGTGAGAGCGGGCGCACAGATACGCAGTATTTT. Protein sequence: CASSESGRTDTQYF. The chain combines TRBV10-1 with TRBJ2-3; perhaps TRBD2 as D (6 bases). The length of the CDR3 is 14 residues. Germline V lookup: CDR1 WNHNN, CDR2 SYGVQD (reference sequence). The V and J ends lost 2 bases and 1 base respectively, with 7 bases between them.

V gene TRBV11-2 combines with J gene TRBJ2-7, with D maybe TRBD1 (5 bases). Germline CDR1 reads SGHAT; CDR2 reads FQNNGV. CDR3 length: 14 amino acids. V was clipped by 5 bases and J by 1 base, with 12 bases between them. The DNA for the CDR3 is TGTGCCAGCAGCCAGATTCAGGGATCCTACGAGCAGTACTTC. This translates into CASSQIQGSYEQYF.

This sequence joins TRBV30 and TRBJ2-1, with 8 bases lining up with TRBD2. The CDR3 has 15 residues. Germline V lookup: CDR1 GTSNPN, CDR2 SVGIG (reference sequence). Germline trimming cut 0 bases from V and 2 bases from J; bases unmatched to any gene: 3. CDR3 DNA: TGTGCCTGGAGTGTGGGGACTAGGGCCTACAATGAGCAGTTCTTC. Translated, it gives CAWSVGTRAYNEQFF.

This clone was found a few times. The chain combines TRBV15 with TRBJ1-2, with a weak D call TRBD1 (5 bases). The CDR3 extends over 15 amino acids. Trimming took 1 base from V and 8 from J, leaving 17 bases between them. Germline V CDR1 and CDR2: LNHNV, YYDKDF (reference sequence). In DNA form, the CDR3 reads TGTGCCACCAGCAGAGGGGACTTAGGGGAGGGCGGCTACACCTTC. As protein: CATSRGDLGEGGYTF.

V and J are TRBV6-5 and TRBJ2-7; 7 bases align to TRBD1. V trimming: 6 bases; J trimming: 2 bases; junction bases outside the gene matches: 7. CDR3 size: 14 residues. The germline V gene encodes CDR1 MNHEY and CDR2 SVGAGI. The CDR3 DNA sequence: TGTGCCAGCAGCGGGACAGAGTTGGCCTACGAGCAGTACTTC. It specifies CASSGTELAYEQYF.

This clone has more than one count but fewer than ten. V is TRBV7-2 and J is TRBJ1-6; tentative D call: TRBD1 (5 bases). With 2 bases removed from V and 6 bases from J, the gap between germline ends came to 8 bases. Germline loops: CDR1 SGHTA, CDR2 FQGNSA. The CDR3 length is 14 residues. The CDR3 DNA sequence: TGTGCCAGCAGCTTACTCCAGGGTAATTCACCCCTCCACTTT. Protein sequence: CASSLLQGNSPLHF.

The V and J genes are TRBV6-6 and TRBJ1-2, with D tentatively TRBD1 (5 bases). Germline V lookup: CDR1 MNHNY, CDR2 SVGAGI (reference sequence). The ends were cut back, 5 bases at V and 7 bases at J, with 11 bases in the middle. The CDR3 is made up of 12 amino acids. DNA of the CDR3: TGTGCCAGCAGTGGAGGGGCGGCTGGCTACACCTTC. The encoded protein is CASSGGAAGYTF.